This record concerns one TCR beta chain sequence. Its antigen has not been determined. No much larger clone exists at a distance of one base, and base qualities are not known. The sample comes from a study of multiple sclerosis patients with progressive multifocal leukoencephalopathy (dated by TCRdb to about 2019). Regarding the complete study: Peripheral T and B cells were examined in MS patients who went on to develop PML (4 under natalizumab, 1 after alemtuzumab) as well as in treated patients who did not. Longitudinal follow-up was performed in two natalizumab-treated patients who later developed PML, from before therapy through 6 and 12 months to PML onset. The study aimed to detect JC virus-specific or public T-cell expansions arising at the time of PML onset. Summary of the overall study and its limitations: Less diverse TRB repertoires in most PML patients were suggested by lower normalized Shannon entropy, whereas values near 1 were observed in the natalizumab-treated controls. No common TRBV or TRBJ gene usage or preferential TRBV-TRBJ pairings were detected when PML developed. Analysis was limited to peripheral blood, even though cerebrospinal fluid or brain lymphocytes might be more informative for natalizumab-associated PML. Only PML patients had TRB clones above 0.5% frequency, but the clones expanded at PML onset were already present before and during natalizumab therapy. Because of the small, descriptive cohort, whether findings reflect JC virus infection or general immunocompromise remained unclear.

From the cysteine up to the phenylalanine, the CDR3 has a length of 12 residues. Only the CDR3 part of the read is kept: 36 bases, read in frame from the first base. Amplification of TRB CDR3 regions from genomic DNA was performed at survey-level depth using the immunoSEQ two-step multiplex PCR. Synthetic inline TR CDR3 controls covering all V-J pairings were spiked into each PCR to estimate template counts and remove amplification bias. Reads were processed so that amplification and sequencing bias were reduced, and quantification was performed against synthetic TR CDR3 analogs. The authors' analysis ran thus. Raw data were processed in ImmunoSEQ Analyzer, with out-of-frame sequences and CDR3s containing stop codons removed, and gene names were assigned according to IMGT nomenclature. Repertoire diversity was summarized as normalized Shannon entropy, defined as 1 minus Pielou's evenness. TRB sequences were considered identical only when V gene, J gene and CDR3 were shared. Public PML clonotypes were CDR3s found in two or more PML-onset samples but not found earlier, in controls, or in public databases. CDR3 amino acid composition by position was analyzed with Skylign using the observed count method. TCRdb obtained this table from immuneACCESS and retained in-frame rearrangements with V and J assigned. These tables miss some clones; where compared with another copy, unresolved V genes account for less than half of the shortfall, and the remainder is unexplained. Clonal size and the V and J genes are those of that table, whereas D and trimming came from the DNA. Here the sample has tens of thousands of clones; nearly 90% occur a single time. The ten largest clones represent 1.3% of the sample.

Interpreted using the paper, the time point label stands for: approximately 11 months of natalizumab therapy. In the paper's terms, the treatment or condition label means: on natalizumab therapy at sampling. Roughly 5 natalizumab-treated MS patients who did not develop PML were used as controls and were sampled longitudinally. Every listed patient had earlier received interferon beta, and every PML patient was female. At 6 and 12 months of natalizumab therapy, T1 and T2 blood samples were collected, respectively. Isolation of peripheral blood mononuclear cells was performed by Ficoll-Hypaque density gradient centrifugation.

The chain employs TRBV7-5 and TRBJ1-2. TRBV7-5 is deemed a pseudogene. This clonotype originated in a human donor with multiple sclerosis. The sample was PBMCs, taken from a patient treated with natalizumab. The CDR3 protein sequence reads: CARSSGERGYTF. In nucleotides, the sequence is TGTGCCAGAAGCTCGGGTGAGAGGGGCTACACCTTC.